These 22 T cell receptor beta chains were sequenced from one sample in a study of post-analysis software for immune sequencing data. The library was made from cDNA and included unique molecular identifiers. MiXCR was run by TCRdb on the PCR reads, yielding one entry per CDR3 protein. The table shows fewer than 850,000 distinct CDR3 sequences, with roughly 27% occurring only once. Findings of the study overall: Patients had higher frequencies than controls of about 5 TRBV segments, including TRBV5-6, TRBV5-1 and TRBV20-1.

No antigen has been assigned to these receptors. What was sequenced was blood. The receptors were gathered from a girl between 5 and 17 years old with multiple sclerosis.

The V call is TRBV28, the J call TRBJ2-3; 10 bases line up with TRBD2. Trimming at V came to 3 bases and at J to 2 bases, leaving 5 bases not matched to a gene. In germline, CDR1 is MDHEN, CDR2 SYDVKM. CDR3 size: 16 residues. The CDR3 loop is CASSLLAGANTDTQYF. CDR3 in DNA: TGTGCCAGCAGTTTGCTAGCGGGGGCCAACACAGATACGCAGTATTTT.

This chain connects TRBV28 to TRBJ2-5; the D call may be TRBD1 or TRBD2 (6 bases each). V was trimmed by 3 bases and J by 5 bases, leaving 13 bases between them. There are 14 residues in the CDR3. Germline assignment: CDR1 MDHEN and CDR2 SYDVKM. The CDR3 DNA reads as TGTGCCAGCAGTTTCGAGGGGGGCTGGGAGACCCAGTACTTC. This translates into CASSFEGGWETQYF.

V gene TRBV6-5 combines with J gene TRBJ2-5; 8 nucleotides match TRBD1. TRBJ2-7 matches the DNA end more closely, so the J call is doubtful. The CDR3 sequence is 15 residues long. CDR1 MNHEY and CDR2 SVGAGI come from the germline V gene. CDR3 nucleotides: TGTGCCAGCAGTTACTCGGACAGGGAATCGGACGAGCAGTACTTC. It translates to CASSYSDRESDEQYF.

The chain couples TRBV28 to TRBJ2-1, with 10 bases fitting TRBD1. Germline V gene lookup returns CDR1 MDHEN and CDR2 SYDVKM. V lost 5 bases, J lost 4 bases, and 5 bases stayed unmatched. The CDR3 covers 15 residues. Here the CDR3 reads CASSMRDRGYNEQFF. The CDR3 DNA follows: TGTGCCAGCAGTATGAGGGACAGGGGTTACAATGAGCAGTTCTTC.

This chain connects TRBV7-8 to TRBJ2-2; 11 positions agree with TRBD1. With V trimmed by 5 bases and J by 6 bases, 8 bases remained unmatched. CDR1 is SGHVS, CDR2 FQNEAQ, per germline. The CDR3 loop spans 16 amino acids. The CDR3 sequence is CASSPRGGQGAGELFF. CDR3 bases: TGTGCCAGCAGCCCTAGGGGGGGACAGGGGGCCGGGGAGCTGTTTTTT.

The genes are TRBV18 and TRBJ1-3; maybe TRBD1 (6 bases). Trimming stripped 3 bases from V and 2 bases from J, with 14 bases between. The CDR3 consists of 16 residues. CDR1 is KGHSH and CDR2 is LQKENI in the germline V gene. The CDR3 here is CASSPGTIRAGNTIYF. The CDR3 DNA reads TGTGCCAGCTCACCGGGGACAATTCGGGCTGGAAACACCATATATTTT.

The sample holds a few counts of this clonotype. The chain uses TRBV7-2 and TRBJ2-5, with no clear D. The V gene's germline CDR1 is SGHTA and CDR2 FQGNSA. The CDR3 consists of 13 residues. The ends were cut back, 7 bases at V and 2 bases at J, with 11 bases in the middle. The CDR3 nucleotides read TGTGCCAGCACTCTTCCCTCACAAGAGACCCAGTACTTC. This translates into CASTLPSQETQYF.

The V call is TRBV20-1, the J call TRBJ2-3, with D possibly being TRBD1 (7 bases). V was clipped by 3 bases and J by 1 base, with 11 bases between them. Germline V gene lookup returns CDR1 DFQATT and CDR2 SNEGSKA (reference sequence). There are 14 residues in the CDR3. This CDR3 is CSARRDSRTDTQYF. DNA of the CDR3: TGCAGTGCTAGGCGGGACAGCCGCACAGATACGCAGTATTTT.

This chain connects TRBV10-3 to TRBJ1-2; tentatively, D is TRBD1 (5 bases). This CDR3 comprises 14 residues. V shed 4 bases and J shed 2 bases, with 11 bases lying between them. From germline, CDR1 is ENHRY and CDR2 SYGVKD. The CDR3 protein is CAISVEGSNYGYTF. In DNA, the CDR3 is TGTGCCATCAGTGTTGAGGGGAGCAACTATGGCTACACCTTC.

V gene TRBV2 combines with J gene TRBJ2-1; no reliable D call. CDR1 is SNHLY and CDR2 is FYNNEI in the germline V gene. The germline V and J ends were trimmed by 6 bases and 7 bases, with 7 bases remaining between them. This CDR3 has 11 amino acids. The CDR3 reads CASRTANEQFF. As DNA, the CDR3 is TGTGCCAGCAGAACAGCTAATGAGCAGTTCTTC.

The V and J genes are TRBV7-2 and TRBJ2-1, with D possibly being TRBD2 (6 bases). Trimming took 5 bases from V and 7 from J, leaving 18 bases between them. The CDR3 is 15 amino acids. Germline assignment: CDR1 SGHTA and CDR2 FQGNSA. The CDR3 region is CASSTSGARFNEQFF. CDR3 coding DNA: TGTGCCAGCAGCACTTCGGGAGCACGCTTTAATGAGCAGTTCTTC.

This clonotype was recorded a few times. This chain connects TRBV20-1 to TRBJ2-3, with D possibly TRBD1 on 6 matching bases. Germline V gene data show CDR1 as DFQATT and CDR2 as SNEGSKA (reference sequence). The V end was cut by 6 bases, the J end by 2 bases, with 18 bases between. There are 15 residues in the CDR3. The CDR3 DNA is TGCAGTGCCTGGGGGCAGGGGACCCTCACAGATACGCAGTATTTT. Amino acids: CSAWGQGTLTDTQYF.

Comment on this clonotype: Lacking the conserved final phenylalanine or tryptophan, this CDR3 likely reflects a read error. The J gene is TRBJ2-3, the V gene TRBV4-1, with D possibly TRBD2 on 7 matching bases. CDR3 length: 17 residues. Germline V gene sequence: CDR1 MGHRA, CDR2 YSYEKL. Trimming left V 1 base short and J 2 bases short, with 16 bases between. CDR3: CASSQVGGGTSTDTQYL. Written as DNA, the CDR3 is TGCGCCAGCAGCCAAGTGGGCGGGGGCACCTCCACAGATACGCAGTATTTG.

This chain links TRBV7-2 with TRBJ1-1; D gene ambiguous. The CDR3 loop spans 14 amino acids. CDR1 is SGHTA, CDR2 FQGNSA, per germline. V was trimmed by 5 bases and J by 2 bases, leaving 12 bases between them. The CDR3 coding sequence is TGTGCCAGCAGCCCAGCTGTGGGAAACACTGAAGCTTTCTTT. As protein: CASSPAVGNTEAFF. The entire variable domain, with the rest obtained from reference TRBV7-2 and TRBJ1-1, is as follows: GAGVSQSPSNKVTEKGKDVELRCDPISGHTALYWYRQSLGQGLEFLIYFQGNSAPDKSGLPSDRFSAERTGGSVSTLTIQRTQQEDSAVYLCASSPAVGNTEAFFGQGTRLTVV.

This clonotype was seen only a few times. The chain is built from TRBV19 and TRBJ2-3; 14 bases align to TRBD2. Germline CDR1 reads LNHDA; CDR2 reads SQIVND (reference sequence). The CDR3 covers 16 residues. Trimming cost V 5 bases and J 5 bases; bases outside gene matches: 6. Here the CDR3 reads CASSFPTSGRGDTQYF. CDR3 bases: TGTGCCAGTAGTTTTCCGACTAGCGGGAGGGGAGATACGCAGTATTTT.

There are a few counts of this clonotype. J is TRBJ2-3 and V is TRBV9; TRBD1 or TRBD2 may be the D gene (6 bases each). The ends were cut back, 4 bases at V and 5 bases at J, with 20 bases in the middle. This CDR3 region has 16 residues. CDR1 and CDR2 (germline): SGDLS, YYNGEE. The CDR3 DNA is TGTGCCAGCAGCAAAATGGAGGGGGGCTTTGGAGATACGCAGTATTTT. Amino acids: CASSKMEGGFGDTQYF.

There are a few counts of this clonotype. The J gene is TRBJ2-3, the V gene TRBV20-1; no firm D call. Trimming pared 6 bases from V and 6 bases from J, leaving 13 bases between. The CDR3 is 12 amino acids. Germline-derived CDR1 and CDR2 are DFQATT and SNEGSKA (reference sequence). CDR3 sequence reads: CSARPVTDTQYF. The DNA for the CDR3 is TGCAGTGCCCGCCCCGTGACCGATACGCAGTATTTT.

J is TRBJ2-5 and V is TRBV4-1; D is possibly TRBD1 (6 bases). Germline V gene lookup returns CDR1 MGHRA and CDR2 YSYEKL. With 1 base removed from V and 5 bases from J, the gap between germline ends came to 17 bases. The CDR3 is 16 amino acids. The CDR3 loop is CASSQAPTQGTETQYF. DNA of the CDR3: TGCGCCAGCAGCCAAGCCCCGACACAGGGTACCGAGACCCAGTACTTC.

This clonotype occurred a few times. The V call is TRBV6-5, the J call TRBJ2-3; D perhaps matches TRBD1 (5 bases). The CDR3 extends over 12 amino acids. Germline assignment: CDR1 MNHEY and CDR2 SVGAGI. V gave up 9 bases and J gave up 1 base, with 8 bases separating them. For the CDR3, the DNA is TGTGCCAGGACAGCAGGCACAGATACGCAGTATTTT. Translated: CARTAGTDTQYF.

The chain is built from TRBV11-2 and TRBJ2-1; TRBD1 is a possible D gene (7 bases). Trimming removed 0 bases at V and 3 bases at J, with 21 bases between. CDR1 and CDR2 from the germline V gene are SGHAT and FQNNGV. The CDR3 contains 19 residues. For the CDR3, the DNA is TGTGCCAGCAGCTTAGATCCCCAGGGGGTCGGCGGGAACTACAATGAGCAGTTCTTC. Translation gives CASSLDPQGVGGNYNEQFF.

The genes are TRBV9 and TRBJ2-1, with 8 nucleotides matching TRBD1. Looked up from germline, CDR1 is SGDLS and CDR2 is YYNGEE. The trim removed 3 bases at V and 7 bases at J, leaving 9 bases unmatched. This CDR3 contains 15 residues. CDR3 loop: CASSEDRAVGNEQFF. The CDR3, as DNA: TGTGCCAGCAGCGAGGACAGGGCGGTTGGGAATGAGCAGTTCTTC.

The chain links TRBV7-9 to TRBJ1-2; D is unresolved. CDR3 length: 16 residues. Germline assignment: CDR1 SEHNR and CDR2 FQNEAQ (reference sequence). Trimming took 3 bases from V and 3 from J, leaving 17 bases between them. CDR3 coding DNA: TGTGCCAGCAGCTTTGGTACTGTAGGCACATACTATGGCTACACCTTC. Its protein product is CASSFGTVGTYYGYTF.